These 24 T cell receptor beta chains originate from one sample sequenced in a study of PD-1 blockade in classical Hodgkin lymphoma. Sequencing was performed with immunoSEQ multiplex PCR; in TCRdb, only in-frame clones are kept and a portion is missing. The table has roughly 42,000 clones, around 69% seen once. Time point in this sample: cycle 4 day 1 (C4D1), after 5 to 7 weeks of nivolumab. Each patient relapsed following autologous stem cell transplantation, and prior brentuximab vedotin exposure differed. The sequencing used peripheral blood mononuclear cells (PBMCs), collected before the fourth cycle of nivolumab. Source of these receptors: a human donor with classical Hodgkin lymphoma.

The V call is TRBV6-5, the J call TRBJ1-5; TRBD1 matches 7 bases. This CDR3 is built from 15 residues. Germline values: CDR1 MNHEY, CDR2 SVGAGI. With 6 bases clipped from V and 4 bases from J, the junction kept 9 bases outside the gene matches. CDR3 amino acids: CASRPTGDFNQPQHF. CDR3 in DNA: TGTGCCAGCAGACCCACAGGGGATTTTAATCAGCCCCAGCATTTT.

About this clone itself: Relative to the germline gene, one junction end is altered; a read error may explain this. The rearrangement links TRBV10-3 to TRBJ1-6; D is unresolved. Germline CDR1 is ENHRY and CDR2 is SYGVKD. The CDR3 has 13 residues. CDR3 sequence: CAICEGSVSPLHF. CDR3 sequence (DNA): TGTGCCATCTGTGAGGGCTCAGTATCACCCCTCCACTTT.

This chain connects TRBV6-1 to TRBJ1-1, with a weak D call TRBD1 (5 bases). V dropped 3 bases and J dropped 1 base, with 9 bases sitting between them. The CDR3 has 14 amino acids. Germline CDR1 is MNHNS and CDR2 is SASEGT. CDR3 residues: CASSDRRENTEAFF. The CDR3 DNA reads TGTGCCAGCAGTGATCGCAGGGAGAACACTGAAGCTTTCTTT.

The chain is built from TRBV7-9 and TRBJ2-3; TRBD2 matches 7 bases. The CDR3 covers 16 residues. With V trimmed by 5 bases and J by 4 bases, 12 bases remained unmatched. The germline gives CDR1 SEHNR, CDR2 FQNEAQ (reference sequence). The CDR3 region has the DNA TGTGCCAGCAGCCCCCCGGGGGGAGCATTCCCAGATACGCAGTATTTT. Its protein is CASSPPGGAFPDTQYF.

The V call is TRBV6-5, the J call TRBJ2-2, with D tentatively TRBD2 (6 bases). Trimming left V 9 bases short and J 4 bases short, with 12 bases between. The germline V gene has CDR1 MNHEY and CDR2 SVGAGI. The CDR3 covers 13 residues. The DNA for the CDR3 is TGTGCCAGTCAGGGACTCCCCACCGGGGAGCTGTTTTTT. Its translation is CASQGLPTGELFF.

The rearrangement links TRBV4-1 to TRBJ1-5; D uncertain. Trimming shortened V by 8 bases and J by 0 bases, and 17 bases separated the two germline ends. Germline V lookup: CDR1 MGHRA, CDR2 YSYEKL. This CDR3 comprises 16 residues. The DNA of the CDR3 is TGCGCCAGCTCATCGAAAACGGGCAGTAGCAATCAGCCCCAGCATTTT. Translating it yields CASSSKTGSSNQPQHF.

V is TRBV11-3 and J is TRBJ1-5; TRBD1 might be the D (6 bases). Germline V gives CDR1 SGHNT, CDR2 YENEEA. V dropped 1 base and J dropped 3 bases, with 10 bases sitting between them. CDR3 length: 15 amino acids. The CDR3 DNA reads TGTGCCAGCAGCTTAGCAGGGGTGTACAATCAGCCCCAGCATTTT. Translation: CASSLAGVYNQPQHF.

This chain joins TRBV29-1 and TRBJ2-7; D is perhaps TRBD1 (7 bases). The CDR3 runs 11 residues. V lost 7 bases and J lost 7, with 14 bases in between. Germline CDR1 is SQVTM and CDR2 is ANQGSEA. CDR3 region: CSARRDREQYF. CDR3 in DNA: TGCAGCGCGCGGAGGGACAGAGAGCAGTACTTC.

The chain combines TRBV30 with TRBJ1-2; tentatively, D is TRBD1 (5 bases). V lost 2 bases and J lost 5, with 12 bases in between. The V gene's germline CDR1 is GTSNPN and CDR2 SVGIG (reference sequence). CDR3 length equals 13 residues. CDR3 protein: CAWSMTAWYGYTF. In nucleotides, the CDR3 is TGTGCCTGGAGTATGACAGCGTGGTATGGCTACACCTTC.

The chain recombines TRBV30 with TRBJ1-6, with a tentative D call TRBD1 (5 bases). The CDR3 contains 16 residues. Looked up from germline, CDR1 is GTSNPN and CDR2 is SVGIG (reference sequence). V dropped 3 bases and J dropped 3 bases, with 15 bases sitting between them. The CDR3 sequence: CAWRRGPQNYNSPLHF. CDR3 DNA: TGTGCCTGGAGAAGGGGTCCCCAAAACTATAATTCACCCCTCCACTTT.

The V call is TRBV19, the J call TRBJ1-1, with a possible D match to TRBD1 (5 bases). V shed 10 bases and J shed 2 bases, with 11 bases lying between them. CDR3 length: 12 residues. CDR1 and CDR2 (germline): LNHDA, SQIVND (reference sequence). In DNA, the CDR3 is TGTGCCATTAAGACAGCCAACACTGAAGCTTTCTTT. Protein: CAIKTANTEAFF.

The chain couples TRBV4-1 to TRBJ1-1; D is unresolved. V was clipped by 2 bases and J by 4 bases, with 11 bases between them. Per the germline V gene, CDR1 is MGHRA and CDR2 is YSYEKL. The CDR3 is 14 residues long. CDR3 DNA: TGCGCCAGCAGCCAACCAGGTCATATCACTGAAGCTTTCTTT. This encodes CASSQPGHITEAFF.

The chain employs TRBV5-4 and TRBJ1-6; D is possibly TRBD1 (5 bases). The V gene lost 3 bases and the J gene lost 7 bases, with 11 bases spanning the gap. Per the germline V gene, CDR1 is SGHNT and CDR2 is YYREEE (reference sequence). This CDR3 spans 14 amino acids. CDR3 nucleotide sequence: TGTGCCAGCAGCTCGACGAGGGGCAATTCACCCCTCCACTTT. Translated, it gives CASSSTRGNSPLHF.

V gene TRBV7-2 combines with J gene TRBJ2-7; unclear D gene. The V end was cut by 5 bases, the J end by 2 bases, with 16 bases between. Per the germline V gene, CDR1 is SGHTA and CDR2 is FQGNSA. CDR3 length: 15 amino acids. In DNA form, the CDR3 reads TGTGCCAGCAGCCCGAAGCCCGTAGCCGCCTACGAGCAGTACTTC. Translating gives CASSPKPVAAYEQYF.

The rearrangement joins TRBV4-2 to TRBJ2-3; D remains ambiguous. Trimming shortened V by 0 bases and J by 2 bases, and 6 bases separated the two germline ends. CDR1 is LGHNA, CDR2 YNFKEQ, per germline. The CDR3 contains 14 residues. The CDR3 coding sequence is TGTGCCAGCAGCCAAGAAGTGACCACAGATACGCAGTATTTT. The encoded protein is CASSQEVTTDTQYF.

The rearrangement joins TRBV19 to TRBJ1-1; 9 bases are a match to TRBD1. CDR1 is LNHDA, CDR2 SQIVND, per germline (reference sequence). The CDR3 loop spans 14 amino acids. The V and J ends lost 5 bases and 1 base, in that order; junction bases with no gene match: 2. The CDR3 DNA is TGTGCCAGTAGTCAGGGACAGGGGAACACTGAAGCTTTCTTT. Its translation: CASSQGQGNTEAFF.

This clone was observed a single time. This rearrangement joins TRBV30 to TRBJ1-3; D is uncertain. Germline V gene sequence: CDR1 GTSNPN, CDR2 SVGIG (reference sequence). Trimming stripped 5 bases from V and 4 bases from J, with 12 bases between. The CDR3 loop spans 13 amino acids. The CDR3 sequence: CAWSRGSGNTIYF. DNA of the CDR3: TGTGCCTGGTCACGGGGATCGGGAAACACCATATATTTT.

This clone was recorded at least ten times. J is TRBJ2-2 and V is TRBV29-1; 7 bases align to TRBD1. The trim removed 5 bases at V and 6 bases at J, leaving 9 bases unmatched. Germline V gene lookup returns CDR1 SQVTM and CDR2 ANQGSEA. The CDR3 is 14 residues long. The CDR3 coding sequence is TGCAGCGTTCTCCGGGACAGTCTATCCGGGGAGCTGTTTTTT. Its translation is CSVLRDSLSGELFF.

The chain combines TRBV29-1 with TRBJ2-7; D is perhaps TRBD1 or TRBD2 (6 bases each). The germline V gene encodes CDR1 SQVTM and CDR2 ANQGSEA. This CDR3 has 13 amino acids. Trimming took off 7 bases at V and 0 bases at J, with 13 bases between the two ends. The CDR3: CSAAGQSSYEQYF. Here the CDR3 DNA reads TGCAGCGCCGCGGGACAATCCTCCTACGAGCAGTACTTC.

The rearrangement joins TRBV19 to TRBJ2-7; 7 bases agree with TRBD2. Germline CDR1 is LNHDA and CDR2 is SQIVND (reference sequence). J lost 0 bases, V lost 1 base, and 0 bases had no gene match. The CDR3 totals 14 residues. The CDR3 is CASSIGTSSYEQYF. CDR3 sequence (DNA): TGTGCCAGTAGTATAGGGACTAGCTCCTACGAGCAGTACTTC.

This clone ranks as medium-sized. The genes are TRBV7-6 and TRBJ1-1, with TRBD1 as a possible D gene (5 bases). Trimming removed 0 bases from V and 3 bases from J, with 11 bases in between. The CDR3 is 15 residues long. Germline V gives CDR1 SGHVS, CDR2 FNYEAQ. CDR3 sequence: CASSLARGVYTEAFF. The CDR3 region has the DNA TGTGCCAGCAGCTTAGCGCGGGGGGTTTACACTGAAGCTTTCTTT.

The chain uses TRBV2 and TRBJ1-1; TRBD1 matches at 7 bases. Trimming took 2 bases from V and 7 from J; bases not matched to a gene: 7. CDR1 and CDR2 from the germline V gene are SNHLY and FYNNEI. This CDR3 is 14 amino acids long. CDR3 residues: CASSERGTDFEAFF. Here the CDR3 DNA reads TGTGCCAGCAGTGAACGCGGGACAGACTTTGAAGCTTTCTTT.

This clone turned up a few times. The chain carries TRBV27 and TRBJ2-1; 9 bases match TRBD2. The CDR3 extends over 17 amino acids. Germline V CDR1 and CDR2: MNHEY, SMNVEV (reference sequence). V trimming: 1 base; J trimming: 9 bases; junction bases outside the gene matches: 13. The CDR3, as DNA: TGTGCCAGCAGTTTATGGGATTCAGGCGGGGGGGCCGGTGAGCAGTTCTTC. Translation: CASSLWDSGGGAGEQFF.

The V gene is TRBV11-3, the J gene TRBJ2-3; 7 bases line up with TRBD2. Looked up from germline, CDR1 is SGHNT and CDR2 is YENEEA. The J segment lost 3 bases and the V segment lost 5 bases, leaving 11 bases of the junction unmatched. CDR3 length: 16 residues. CDR3 nucleotide sequence: TGTGCCAGCAGCCTTGGTCGGGGGGACCCTACAGATACGCAGTATTTT. It is translated as CASSLGRGDPTDTQYF.